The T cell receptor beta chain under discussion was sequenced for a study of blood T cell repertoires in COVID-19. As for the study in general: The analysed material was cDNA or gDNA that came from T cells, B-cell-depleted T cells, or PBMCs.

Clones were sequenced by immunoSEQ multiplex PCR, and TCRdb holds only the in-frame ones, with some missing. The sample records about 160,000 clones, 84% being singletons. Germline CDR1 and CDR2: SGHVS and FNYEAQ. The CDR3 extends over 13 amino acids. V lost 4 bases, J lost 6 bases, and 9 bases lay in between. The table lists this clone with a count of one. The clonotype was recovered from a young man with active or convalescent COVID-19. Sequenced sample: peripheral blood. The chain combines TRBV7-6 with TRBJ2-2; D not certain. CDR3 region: CASSSSRSGELFF. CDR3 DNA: TGTGCCAGCAGCTCCTCTAGATCCGGGGAGCTGTTTTTT. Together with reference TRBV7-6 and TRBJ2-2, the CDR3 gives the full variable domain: GAGVSQSPRYKVTKRGQDVALRCDPISGHVSLYWYRQALGQGPEFLTYFNYEAQQDKSGLPNDRFSAERPEGSISTLTIQRTEQRDSAMYRCASSSSRSGELFFGEGSRLTVL.